The 23 T cell receptor beta chains below come from one sample, sequenced in a study of cytomegalovirus exposure and HLA in healthy donors. PCR was performed using 60 Vbeta and 13 Jbeta primers. The table came from immunoSEQ multiplex PCR; TCRdb's copy has only in-frame clones and leaves some out. The table includes some 130,000 clones, approximately 84% detected once. The sequenced sample was PBMCs. These TCRs come from a boy aged 2 to 10 in good health and CMV-seronegative.

This clone was counted a few times. J is TRBJ2-2 and V is TRBV6-4; D may be TRBD2 (5 bases). In germline, CDR1 is MRHNA, CDR2 SNTAGT. V dropped 4 bases and J dropped 5 bases, with 11 bases sitting between them. This CDR3 spans 14 amino acids. CDR3 amino acids: CASSASGVTGELFF. CDR3 coding DNA: TGTGCCAGCAGTGCGAGCGGAGTAACCGGGGAGCTGTTTTTT.

This clone was found a few times. J is TRBJ2-7 and V is TRBV29-1; D possibly corresponds to TRBD1 (7 bases). The length of the CDR3 is 13 residues. Trimming removed 4 bases from V and 3 bases from J, with 13 bases in between. Germline V gives CDR1 SQVTM, CDR2 ANQGSEA. The CDR3 region has the DNA TGCAGCGTTGTGGGGGGACAGTTCTACGAGCAGTACTTC. Translated, it gives CSVVGGQFYEQYF.

The CDR3 is CASSSSLGGETPYSNQPQHF. In DNA, the CDR3 is TGTGCCAGCAGCTCCAGCCTTGGGGGGGAGACACCCTATAGCAATCAGCCCCAGCATTTT. The chain is built from TRBV7-6 and TRBJ1-5; possible D gene TRBD1, 5 bases. Trimming removed 4 bases at V and 0 bases at J, with 25 bases between. The CDR3 runs 20 residues. The V gene's germline CDR1 is SGHVS and CDR2 FNYEAQ.

As DNA, the CDR3 is TGTGCCAGCTCACATACGAGGGGGAAGGATGGTGAAGCTTTCTTT. It specifies CASSHTRGKDGEAFF. V is TRBV18 and J is TRBJ1-1, with a weak D call TRBD1 (6 bases). CDR1 is KGHSH, CDR2 LQKENI, per germline. This CDR3 is 15 amino acids long. Trimming took 4 bases from V and 7 from J, leaving 19 bases between them.

The V call is TRBV14, the J call TRBJ2-7; D might be TRBD1 (5 bases). Trimming removed 4 bases from V and 3 bases from J, with 13 bases in between. This CDR3 is built from 14 residues. Looked up from germline, CDR1 is SGHDN and CDR2 is FVKESK. CDR3 protein: CASSRGAGYYEQYV. The CDR3 DNA reads TGTGCCAGCAGCCGGGGCGCAGGTTACTACGAGCAGTACGTC.

The chain links TRBV7-6 to TRBJ1-3, with TRBD1 matching over 9 bases. Germline V gives CDR1 SGHVS, CDR2 FNYEAQ. The V and J ends lost 4 bases and 4 bases, in that order; junction bases with no gene match: 5. CDR3 length equals 15 residues. CDR3 in DNA: TGTGCCAGCAGCTCGGGACAGGGATGGGGAAACACCATATATTTT. It specifies CASSSGQGWGNTIYF.

This clone was seen once. The gene calls are TRBV30 and TRBJ2-2, with unresolved D. This CDR3 has 11 amino acids. The V end lost 2 bases, the J end lost 8 bases, and 6 bases lay between the germline ends. Germline CDR1 reads GTSNPN; CDR2 reads SVGIG (reference sequence). CDR3 sequence reads: CAWSSGGELFF. CDR3 nucleotides: TGTGCCTGGAGTTCCGGGGGGGAGCTGTTTTTT.

The rearrangement links TRBV30 to TRBJ2-7; D might be TRBD1 (5 bases). Trimming removed 2 bases from V and 7 bases from J, with 24 bases in between. Per germline, CDR1 GTSNPN and CDR2 SVGIG (reference sequence). The CDR3 totals 16 residues. Here the CDR3 DNA reads TGTGCCTGGAGTCATTGGAGACAGAGGAGTACGTTAGAGCAGTACTTC. This sequence encodes CAWSHWRQRSTLEQYF.

The chain uses TRBV7-9 and TRBJ1-1, with TRBD1 matching over 7 bases. Germline CDR1 and CDR2: SEHNR and FQNEAQ (reference sequence). Germline trimming cut 2 bases from V and 3 bases from J; bases unmatched to any gene: 9. The CDR3 spans 16 residues. The chain's CDR3 is CASSLLTGAGDTEAFF. DNA of the CDR3: TGTGCCAGCAGCTTACTTACAGGGGCCGGGGACACTGAAGCTTTCTTT.

The chain has TRBV4-3 and TRBJ1-3, with D tentatively TRBD1 (6 bases). Germline lookup yields CDR1 LGHNA and CDR2 YSLEER. The CDR3 totals 17 residues. V was pared by 4 bases and J by 0 bases, with 16 bases between. This CDR3 reads CASSPVDSLISGNTIYF. The DNA of the CDR3 is TGCGCCAGCAGCCCAGTGGACAGCTTGATCTCTGGAAACACCATATATTTT.

Here the CDR3 DNA reads TGTGCCAGCAGCCCGGGGTTAGGGTTAGTGACTGAAGCTTTCTTT. Residues: CASSPGLGLVTEAFF. V gene TRBV7-3 combines with J gene TRBJ1-1; D uncertain. The CDR3 totals 15 residues. From germline, CDR1 is SGHTA and CDR2 FQGTGA. V was cut by 5 bases and J by 5 bases, with 18 bases left in between.

To note about this clone: At one boundary the junction diverges from the germline segment, which might be a read error. This chain joins TRBV7-3 and TRBJ2-1; the match to TRBD2 covers 11 bases. There are 17 residues in the CDR3. Germline V gene data show CDR1 as SGHTA and CDR2 as FQGTGA. CDR3 DNA: TGTTCCAGCAGCTTAACGTTAGCGGGGGGGCTCTACAATGAGCAGTTCTTC. Its translation: CSSSLTLAGGLYNEQFF.

The chain couples TRBV18 to TRBJ2-2; a possible D gene is TRBD1 (5 bases). Germline CDR1 and CDR2: KGHSH and LQKENI. V lost 3 bases and J lost 2, with 10 bases in between. The CDR3 extends over 15 amino acids. The chain's CDR3 is CASSPKTANTGELFF. Here the CDR3 DNA reads TGTGCCAGCTCACCTAAGACAGCCAACACCGGGGAGCTGTTTTTT.

The CDR3 loop reads CASSYPGQGAGQPQHF. Written as DNA, the CDR3 is TGTGCCAGCAGTTACCCGGGACAGGGGGCGGGACAGCCCCAGCATTTT. This chain uses TRBV6-6 with TRBJ1-5, with 12 bases identical to TRBD1. V was clipped by 2 bases and J by 7 bases; unmatched bases: 6. This CDR3 spans 16 amino acids. CDR1 and CDR2 (germline): MNHNY, SVGAGI (reference sequence).

The V gene is TRBV2, the J gene TRBJ1-3; D might be TRBD1 (6 bases). There are 16 residues in the CDR3. Germline V gene lookup returns CDR1 SNHLY and CDR2 FYNNEI. The V and J ends lost 4 bases and 0 bases respectively, with 13 bases between them. CDR3 DNA sequence: TGTGCCAGCAGTGTCCGGGACATGAGCTCTGGAAACACCATATATTTT. It specifies CASSVRDMSSGNTIYF.

The chain joins TRBV19 to TRBJ1-5, with D unclear. CDR3 length equals 17 residues. With 4 bases removed from V and 2 bases from J, the gap between germline ends came to 18 bases. Germline V lookup: CDR1 LNHDA, CDR2 SQIVND (reference sequence). CDR3 sequence (DNA): TGTGCCAGTAGTAGGAGGGCAGGTGAGGCCGGCAATCAGCCCCAGCATTTT. Residues: CASSRRAGEAGNQPQHF.

This chain uses TRBV11-2 with TRBJ2-1; 7 bases fit TRBD2. V gave up 1 base and J gave up 7 bases; unmatched junction bases: 7. Per germline, CDR1 SGHAT and CDR2 FQNNGV. CDR3 length: 15 residues. The CDR3 reads CASSLGAGEVNEQFF. For the CDR3, the DNA is TGTGCCAGCAGCTTAGGGGCGGGAGAGGTTAATGAGCAGTTCTTC. Drawing the rest from reference TRBV11-2 and TRBJ2-1, the complete variable domain is EAGVAQSPRYKIIEKRQSVAFWCNPISGHATLYWYQQILGQGPKLLIQFQNNGVVDDSQLPKDRFSAERLKGVDSTLKIQPAKLEDSAVYLCASSLGAGEVNEQFFGPGTRLTVL.

Remarks on this clone: The junction departs from germline at one end; a sequencing error may be responsible. The chain uses TRBV7-9 and TRBJ1-2; D gene uncertain. The CDR3 extends over 13 amino acids. The germline CDR1 and CDR2 sequences are SEHNR and FQNEAQ (reference sequence). The DNA of the CDR3 is TGTGCCACCAGCCGCGGGGTTAACTATGGCTACACCTTC. It is translated as CATSRGVNYGYTF.

The chain combines TRBV15 with TRBJ2-2, with 11 positions matching TRBD2. Trimming cost V 0 bases and J 6 bases; bases outside gene matches: 3. The germline gives CDR1 LNHNV, CDR2 YYDKDF (reference sequence). CDR3 length equals 16 residues. Here the CDR3 reads CATSRELAGVSGELFF. For the CDR3, the DNA is TGTGCCACCAGCAGAGAACTAGCGGGAGTTTCCGGGGAGCTGTTTTTT.

As to this clone: The same CDR3 is also encoded by other DNA sequences in this sample. The V call is TRBV5-1, the J call TRBJ2-5, with a possible D match to TRBD2 (6 bases). The CDR3 consists of 14 residues. Trimming shortened V by 0 bases and J by 2 bases, and 8 bases separated the two germline ends. CDR1 and CDR2 (germline): SGHRS, YFSETQ. The CDR3, as DNA: TGCGCCAGCAGCTTGGTGGGACTTCAAGAGACCCAGTACTTC. This translates into CASSLVGLQETQYF.

The V and J genes are TRBV11-2 and TRBJ2-7; 7 bases agree with TRBD1. Germline CDR1 SGHAT, CDR2 FQNNGV. The CDR3 length is 14 residues. Losses at the gene ends were 5 bases for V and 7 bases for J; bases not matched to a gene: 11. This chain's CDR3 is CASSRRTGPYEQYV. For the CDR3, the DNA is TGTGCCAGCAGCCGTCGGACAGGCCCGTATGAGCAGTACGTC.

V usage is TRBV6-1 and J usage is TRBJ2-3; D is unclear. Trimming took 6 bases from V and 4 from J, leaving 11 bases between them. Per germline, CDR1 MNHNS and CDR2 SASEGT. CDR3 length: 13 residues. CDR3 sequence: CASSLIEADTQYF. The CDR3 DNA reads as TGTGCCAGCAGCCTCATAGAGGCAGATACGCAGTATTTT.

V is TRBV4-2 and J is TRBJ2-1, with D possibly matching TRBD1 (6 bases). The CDR3 runs to 16 residues. V gave up 0 bases and J gave up 4 bases, with 13 bases separating them. CDR1 and CDR2 from the germline V gene are LGHNA and YNFKEQ. Here the CDR3 reads CASSQDGEGGYNEQFF. CDR3 DNA: TGTGCCAGCAGCCAAGATGGGGAAGGGGGTTACAATGAGCAGTTCTTC.